This entry lists 18 T cell receptor beta chains sequenced from one sample in a study of Graves' ophthalmopathy and Graves' hyperthyroidism. Scientists amplified the TCR beta CDR3 regions from RNA transcripts. RT-PCR with HTBI primers came first, then second-round multiplex PCR. In TCRdb, the multiplex PCR reads were re-called with MiXCR into one record per CDR3 protein. The sample consists of about 380,000 distinct CDR3 sequences, 15% of them appearing once. Sequencing used peripheral blood. Source of these receptors: a woman aged 18-30 years with stable Graves' hyperthyroidism.

This clonotype was counted many times. This chain links TRBV7-3 with TRBJ2-2; D is possibly TRBD1 or TRBD2 (5 bases each). The V gene lost 2 bases and the J gene lost 8 bases, with 18 bases spanning the gap. This CDR3 contains 16 residues. Germline lookup yields CDR1 SGHTA and CDR2 FQGTGA. CDR3 in amino acids: CASSLGRGPWEGELFF. Written as DNA, the CDR3 is TGTGCCAGCAGCTTAGGCCGGGGCCCTTGGGAAGGGGAGCTGTTTTTT.

This clonotype was recorded at least ten times. V is TRBV6-2 or TRBV6-3 and J is TRBJ1-3; D is unresolved. Trimming pared 0 bases from V and 7 bases from J, leaving 10 bases between. CDR3 size: 14 residues. Germline V gene data show CDR1 as MNHEY and CDR2 as SVGEGT. The CDR3 loop reads CASSYSKGGNTIYF. The CDR3 DNA follows: TGTGCCAGCAGTTACTCGAAGGGCGGGAACACCATATATTTT.

This clonotype was counted at least ten times. The CDR3 nucleotides read TGTGCCAGCAGCTTTGACCGGGACAGTTCCTACGAGCAGTACTTC. Its translation is CASSFDRDSSYEQYF. The chain employs TRBV7-2 and TRBJ2-7, with 7 bases aligning to TRBD1. Germline V gene sequence: CDR1 SGHTA, CDR2 FQGNSA. The V gene end was trimmed by 3 bases and the J gene end by 1 base; junction bases not matched to a gene: 6. This CDR3 contains 15 residues.

About this clonotype: The junction departs from germline at one end; a sequencing error may be responsible. V gene TRBV2 combines with J gene TRBJ1-6; TRBD1 aligns across 8 bases. The CDR3 loop spans 14 amino acids. The germline V gene has CDR1 SNHLY and CDR2 FYNNEI. CDR3 DNA: TGTGCCAGCAGCCCGGACAGGGCGCCGACGCCCCTCCGCTTT. This gives the protein CASSPDRAPTPLRF. Looking up the rest from reference TRBV2 and TRBJ1-6 gives the full variable domain: EPEVTQTPSHQVTQMGQEVILRCVPISNHLYFYWYRQILGQKVEFLVSFYNNEISEKSEIFDDQFSVERPDGSNFTLKIRSTKLEDSAMYFCASSPDRAPTPLRFGNGTRLTVT.

This clonotype was observed many times. The chain employs TRBV15 and TRBJ1-2; tentative D call: TRBD1 (6 bases). The CDR3 contains 17 residues. The V end lost 1 base, the J end lost 5 bases, and 20 bases lay between the germline ends. Germline loops: CDR1 LNHNV, CDR2 YYDKDF (reference sequence). CDR3 loop: CATSRAAGTPLMYGYTF. The CDR3 DNA sequence: TGTGCCACCAGCAGAGCCGCTGGGACACCCCTGATGTATGGCTACACCTTC.

This clonotype was observed many times. The chain joins TRBV19 to TRBJ1-1; 10 positions match TRBD1. Trimming at V came to 3 bases and at J to 5 bases, leaving 3 bases not matched to a gene. The CDR3 is 14 residues long. Per the germline V gene, CDR1 is LNHDA and CDR2 is SQIVND (reference sequence). CDR3 residues: CASSIGGQGTEAFF. Here the CDR3 DNA reads TGTGCCAGTAGTATTGGGGGACAGGGGACTGAAGCTTTCTTT.

This clonotype was detected ten times or more. The chain uses TRBV7-9 and TRBJ2-7; D might be TRBD1 (6 bases). Germline V CDR1 and CDR2: SEHNR, FQNEAQ (reference sequence). The CDR3 is 14 amino acids. The V and J ends lost 5 bases and 5 bases respectively, with 16 bases between them. The CDR3 nucleotides are TGTGCCAGCAGCCCCAAATTCAGGGGCGACGAGCAGTACTTC. This gives the protein CASSPKFRGDEQYF. Based on the CDR3 plus reference TRBV7-9 and TRBJ2-7, the full variable domain is DTGVSQNPRHKITKRGQNVTFRCDPISEHNRLYWYRQTLGQGPEFLTYFQNEAQLEKSRLLSDRFSAERPKGSFSTLEIQRTEQGDSAMYLCASSPKFRGDEQYFGPGTRLTVT.

This clonotype was picked up many times. The V and J genes are TRBV6-5 and TRBJ1-6; 11 bases line up with TRBD1. V lost 2 bases, J lost 11 bases, and 8 bases stayed unmatched. CDR3 length: 16 amino acids. Germline V lookup: CDR1 MNHEY, CDR2 SVGAGI. The CDR3 DNA reads TGTGCCAGCAGTTACCTAAGGGGACAGGGGGACCCACCCCTCCACTTT. It encodes CASSYLRGQGDPPLHF.

In regard to this clonotype: Compared with germline, one end of the junction differs, possibly owing to a read error. V gene TRBV11-3 combines with J gene TRBJ2-7; TRBD2 might be the D (5 bases). Germline V CDR1 and CDR2: SGHNT, YENEEA. The CDR3 spans 14 residues. The CDR3 region is CASSLGLASNEQYF. CDR3 sequence (DNA): TGTGCCAGCAGCTTAGGGCTAGCCTCCAACGAGCAGTACTTC.

The V and J genes are TRBV27 and TRBJ2-7, with 8 bases matching TRBD1. The CDR3 contains 15 residues. Germline CDR1 is MNHEY and CDR2 is SMNVEV (reference sequence). V gave up 7 bases and J gave up 7 bases; unmatched junction bases: 15. DNA of the CDR3: TGTGCCAGCACCCTGAGTTGGGGACAGGAGAGAGAGCAGTACTTC. Translated, it gives CASTLSWGQEREQYF.

This clonotype was seen only a few times. The chain has TRBV4-1 and TRBJ2-2; 11 positions match TRBD2. The CDR3 is made up of 16 amino acids. Germline V CDR1 and CDR2: MGHRA, YSYEKL. J lost 3 bases, V lost 4 bases, and 4 bases had no gene match. For the CDR3, the DNA is TGCGCCAGCAGCCTCTTAGCGGGGGGGGACACCGGGGAGCTGTTTTTT. Its protein is CASSLLAGGDTGELFF.

This clonotype was seen ten or more times. The chain couples TRBV2 to TRBJ2-7; 7 positions agree with TRBD1. Looked up from germline, CDR1 is SNHLY and CDR2 is FYNNEI. The junction had 7 bases not matched to a gene; V was cut back by 1 base and J by 4 bases. The CDR3 is made up of 15 amino acids. The CDR3 is CASSEGQGVDYEQYF. CDR3 DNA: TGTGCCAGCAGTGAAGGGCAGGGGGTGGATTACGAGCAGTACTTC.

In this sample, this clonotype turned up a few times. The V gene is TRBV5-1, the J gene TRBJ1-2; maybe TRBD1 (6 bases). CDR1 is SGHRS and CDR2 is YFSETQ in the germline V gene. CDR3 length: 14 amino acids. V was shortened by 0 bases and J by 5 bases, with 11 bases between the two germline ends. Here the CDR3 reads CASSLETGLYGYTF. The CDR3 DNA reads TGCGCCAGCAGCTTGGAAACAGGGTTGTATGGCTACACCTTC. The full variable domain, its missing parts supplied by reference TRBV5-1 and TRBJ1-2, is KAGVTQTPRYLIKTRGQQVTLSCSPISGHRSVSWYQQTPGQGLQFLFEYFSETQRNKGNFPGRFSGRQFSNSRSEMNVSTLELGDSALYLCASSLETGLYGYTFGSGTRLTVV.

This clonotype was picked up many times. This chain joins TRBV6-2 or TRBV6-3 and TRBJ1-1, with D possibly being TRBD1 (5 bases). Germline V CDR1 and CDR2: MNHEY, SVGEGT. The CDR3 is made up of 14 amino acids. V lost 7 bases, J lost 0 bases, and 12 bases lay in between. The DNA for the CDR3 is TGTGCCAGCACCGGACAACTCATGAACACTGAAGCTTTCTTT. Encoded protein: CASTGQLMNTEAFF.

This clonotype was seen repeatedly, ten times or more. The chain has TRBV7-2 and TRBJ1-5; a possible D gene is TRBD1 (6 bases). Germline lookup yields CDR1 SGHTA and CDR2 FQGNSA. The CDR3 contains 15 residues. V gave up 1 base and J gave up 3 bases, with 10 bases separating them. The CDR3 sequence is CASSLDGQPNQPQHF. The CDR3 DNA reads TGTGCCAGCAGCTTAGACGGACAGCCCAATCAGCCCCAGCATTTT.

In this sample, this clonotype turned up many times. The gene calls are TRBV6-2 or TRBV6-3 and TRBJ2-7; no clear D gene. Germline values: CDR1 MNHEY, CDR2 SVGEGT. V was shortened by 8 bases and J by 1 base, with 9 bases between the two germline ends. This CDR3 comprises 12 residues. CDR3 sequence: CASGVRSYEQYF. For the CDR3, the DNA is TGTGCCAGCGGGGTTAGGTCCTACGAGCAGTACTTC.

CDR3 nucleotides: TGTGCCAGCAGTGGCCTACAGGGGGCGAACACCGGGGAGCTGTTTTTT. Its protein product is CASSGLQGANTGELFF. The chain links TRBV25-1 to TRBJ2-2; 8 bases fit TRBD1. After removal of 4 bases from V and 0 bases from J, the junction contained 4 bases not matched to a gene. Germline CDR1 MGHDK, CDR2 SYGVNS. The CDR3 runs to 16 residues.

This clonotype was seen at least ten times. The chain joins TRBV6-5 to TRBJ1-2; D perhaps matches TRBD1 (5 bases). V dropped 5 bases and J dropped 5 bases, with 18 bases sitting between them. Germline CDR1 reads MNHEY; CDR2 reads SVGAGI. The CDR3 is 15 residues long. CDR3 sequence (DNA): TGTGCCAGCAGTCGAGGCCTGGGGGGGGGGTATGGCTACACCTTC. It specifies CASSRGLGGGYGYTF.